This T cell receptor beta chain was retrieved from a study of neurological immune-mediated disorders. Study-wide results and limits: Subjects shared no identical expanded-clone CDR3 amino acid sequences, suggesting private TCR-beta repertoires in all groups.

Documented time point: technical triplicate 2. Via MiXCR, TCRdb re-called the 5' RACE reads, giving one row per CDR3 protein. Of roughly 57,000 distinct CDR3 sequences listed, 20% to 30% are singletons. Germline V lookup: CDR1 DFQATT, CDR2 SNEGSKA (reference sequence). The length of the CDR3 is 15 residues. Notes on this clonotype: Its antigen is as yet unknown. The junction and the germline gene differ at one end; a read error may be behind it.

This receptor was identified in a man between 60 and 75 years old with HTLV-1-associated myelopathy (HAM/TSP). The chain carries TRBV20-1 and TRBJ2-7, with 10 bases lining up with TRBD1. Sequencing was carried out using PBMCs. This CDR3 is CSANQRGTGEYERYF. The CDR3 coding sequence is TGCAGTGCTAACCAGCGCGGGACAGGGGAATACGAGCGGTACTTC.